What follows are 28 T cell receptor beta chains derived from one specimen sequenced in a study of T cell repertoires in ileal Crohn's disease. Here immunoSEQ multiplex PCR was the method, and the copy in TCRdb shows in-frame clones only, minus some. The sample lists some 14,000 clones; about 90% were seen once. Sequenced sample: ileal tissue. Receptor source: an adult with Crohn's disease.

This sequence joins TRBV7-6 and TRBJ1-1; no reliable D call. V was clipped by 6 bases and J by 3 bases, with 11 bases between them. Per the germline V gene, CDR1 is SGHVS and CDR2 is FNYEAQ. The CDR3 runs 13 residues. This CDR3 is CASSLEVYTEAFF. The CDR3 coding sequence is TGTGCCAGCAGTCTCGAGGTGTACACTGAAGCTTTCTTT.

V gene TRBV5-1 combines with J gene TRBJ2-5; the match to TRBD1 covers 9 bases. The DNA end is a closer match to TRBJ2-7, so the J assignment may be wrong. The CDR3 covers 15 residues. Germline V gives CDR1 SGHRS, CDR2 YFSETQ. The CDR3, as DNA: TGCGCCAGCAGCTTGGGGGGACAGGGATTCTACGAGCAGTACTTC. Its translation: CASSLGGQGFYEQYF.

V gene TRBV28 combines with J gene TRBJ1-5; 7 bases are shared with TRBD1. Germline CDR1 MDHEN, CDR2 SYDVKM. The V segment lost 5 bases and the J segment 10 bases; nucleotides outside the gene matches: 14. This CDR3 has 15 residues. As DNA, the CDR3 is TGTGCCAGCAGTCCCCCTCGGGACAGCGATAAACCCCAGCATTTT. As protein: CASSPPRDSDKPQHF.

The chain employs TRBV18 and TRBJ2-5, with TRBD2 as a possible D gene (5 bases). Deletions cut 2 bases from V and 1 base from J, with 5 bases between. This CDR3 spans 13 amino acids. Germline V gene sequence: CDR1 KGHSH, CDR2 LQKENI. CDR3 nucleotides: TGTGCCAGCTCACCAGGGAGCCAAGAGACCCAGTACTTC. It specifies CASSPGSQETQYF.

The chain recombines TRBV5-5 with TRBJ2-7; perhaps TRBD1 as D (6 bases). Trimming cost V 0 bases and J 1 base, with 8 bases left between them. The CDR3 consists of 14 residues. In germline, CDR1 is SGHKS, CDR2 YYEKEE (reference sequence). The CDR3 reads CASSLGTVSYEQYF. CDR3 bases: TGTGCCAGCAGCTTGGGGACAGTATCCTACGAGCAGTACTTC.

V and J are TRBV9 and TRBJ1-2; TRBD1 agrees at 10 bases. Germline trimming cut 6 bases from V and 8 bases from J; bases unmatched to any gene: 10. CDR1 SGDLS and CDR2 YYNGEE come from the germline V gene. The CDR3 spans 14 residues. The CDR3 DNA reads as TGTGCCAGCAATCCCCAGACAGGGGGCGTGGGCTACACCTTC. It encodes CASNPQTGGVGYTF.

A single count supports this clone. The V and J genes are TRBV7-6 and TRBJ2-1; no reliable D call. The length of the CDR3 is 13 residues. V was trimmed by 1 base and J by 10 bases, leaving 11 bases between them. The germline gives CDR1 SGHVS, CDR2 FNYEAQ. The CDR3 spells CASSLGLVREQFF. CDR3 DNA: TGTGCCAGCAGCTTAGGGCTAGTTCGCGAGCAGTTCTTC.

This clone appeared a few times. This chain connects TRBV2 to TRBJ1-1, with TRBD1 matching over 9 bases. After removal of 8 bases from V and 2 bases from J, the junction contained 9 bases not matched to a gene. CDR3 length: 15 residues. Germline CDR1 reads SNHLY; CDR2 reads FYNNEI. CDR3: CASPFRTGVNTEAFF. The CDR3 DNA is TGTGCCAGCCCATTCCGGACAGGGGTAAACACTGAAGCTTTCTTT.

As DNA, the CDR3 is TGTGCCAGCAGGACAGGGGGAGCTAACTATGGCTACACCTTC. Residues: CASRTGGANYGYTF. The chain is built from TRBV21-1 and TRBJ1-2; TRBD1 was called by the table and not checked on the DNA. TRBV21-1 is assigned pseudogene status. CDR3 length: 14 amino acids.

This sequence joins TRBV9 and TRBJ1-5; no reliable D call. Trimming removed 3 bases from V and 7 bases from J, with 8 bases in between. Germline V gene lookup returns CDR1 SGDLS and CDR2 YYNGEE. CDR3 length: 12 amino acids. The CDR3 DNA reads TGTGCCAGCAGCGACGGGGAACAGCCCCAGCATTTT. Its translation is CASSDGEQPQHF.

The genes are TRBV2 and TRBJ2-1, with D possibly TRBD2 on 6 matching bases. Germline-derived CDR1 and CDR2 are SNHLY and FYNNEI. Trimming shortened V by 7 bases and J by 0 bases, and 25 bases separated the two germline ends. The CDR3 is 19 residues long. This CDR3 reads CASTGGNGGPDSSYNEQFF. The CDR3 nucleotides are TGTGCCAGCACCGGTGGAAACGGGGGACCAGATAGCTCCTACAATGAGCAGTTCTTC.

This clone was picked up one time. The chain uses TRBV15 and TRBJ2-1; D possibly corresponds to TRBD2 (6 bases). This CDR3 is 16 amino acids long. V lost 3 bases and J lost 2, with 14 bases in between. The germline gives CDR1 LNHNV, CDR2 YYDKDF (reference sequence). The CDR3 sequence is CATSRGRAGPYNEQFF. For the CDR3, the DNA is TGTGCCACCAGCAGGGGTCGGGCGGGGCCCTACAATGAGCAGTTCTTC.

This chain connects TRBV27 to TRBJ1-1; D ambiguous. The ends were cut back, 5 bases at V and 2 bases at J, with 9 bases in the middle. Germline CDR1 reads MNHEY; CDR2 reads SMNVEV (reference sequence). The length of the CDR3 is 13 residues. The DNA for the CDR3 is TGTGCCAGCAGTCCTACTACCAACACTGAAGCTTTCTTT. The encoded protein is CASSPTTNTEAFF.

The chain couples TRBV7-2 to TRBJ2-7, with TRBD2 as a possible D gene (5 bases). The ends were cut back, 7 bases at V and 2 bases at J, with 18 bases in the middle. Germline assignment: CDR1 SGHTA and CDR2 FQGNSA. The CDR3 totals 15 residues. The CDR3 region is CASMRYRDSAYEQYF. CDR3 DNA sequence: TGTGCCAGCATGCGCTATCGTGATAGCGCCTACGAGCAGTACTTC.

The CDR3 spells CASSVLLAGGDTQYF. DNA for the CDR3: TGTGCCAGCAGCGTATTGCTAGCGGGAGGCGATACGCAGTATTTT. The rearrangement joins TRBV9 to TRBJ2-3, with TRBD2 identical over 11 bases. Germline V CDR1 and CDR2: SGDLS, YYNGEE. This CDR3 is 15 amino acids long. V gave up 1 base and J gave up 6 bases; unmatched junction bases: 4. Variable domain in full (rest from reference TRBV9 and TRBJ2-3): DSGVTQTPKHLITATGQRVTLRCSPRSGDLSVYWYQQSLDQGLQFLIQYYNGEERAKGNILERFSAQQFPDLHSELNLSSLELGDSALYFCASSVLLAGGDTQYFGPGTRLTVL.

The rearrangement uses TRBV30 and TRBJ1-5; D might be TRBD1 (5 bases). The CDR3 length is 14 residues. V lost 3 bases and J lost 2, with 11 bases in between. Per the germline V gene, CDR1 is GTSNPN and CDR2 is SVGIG (reference sequence). The CDR3: CAWSFGGGNQPQHF. The CDR3, as DNA: TGTGCCTGGAGCTTCGGAGGGGGCAATCAGCCCCAGCATTTT.

The chain joins TRBV5-4 to TRBJ1-5; TRBD1 matches at 7 bases. The V segment lost 0 bases and the J segment 5 bases; nucleotides outside the gene matches: 2. The CDR3 has 14 residues. Per the germline V gene, CDR1 is SGHNT and CDR2 is YYREEE (reference sequence). The CDR3 DNA follows: TGTGCCAGCAGCTTGGATCAGGGGGATCAGCCCCAGCATTTT. Protein: CASSLDQGDQPQHF.

As to this clone: One end of the junction is discordant with germline, which a read error may explain. Other DNA sequences in the same sample also yield this CDR3. The chain is built from TRBV7-7 and TRBJ1-6; D remains ambiguous. This CDR3 region has 14 residues. Germline CDR1 reads SSHAT; CDR2 reads FNYEAQ (reference sequence). CDR3 DNA: TGTGCTAGCAGCTTAGCTGGGCCACCCTCCCCCCTCCACTTT. Protein product: CASSLAGPPSPLHF.

This chain uses TRBV5-1 with TRBJ2-7, with TRBD2 as a possible D gene (5 bases). This CDR3 has 17 amino acids. Germline loops: CDR1 SGHRS, CDR2 YFSETQ. Trimming removed 4 bases from V and 0 bases from J, with 20 bases in between. CDR3 in amino acids: CASSPSLVARSSYEQYF. The CDR3 DNA sequence: TGCGCCAGCAGCCCCTCCTTGGTAGCGAGGAGCTCCTACGAGCAGTACTTC.

The rearrangement uses TRBV6-5 and TRBJ2-6; 7 nucleotides line up with TRBD1. CDR3 length equals 15 residues. Looked up from germline, CDR1 is MNHEY and CDR2 is SVGAGI. The J segment lost 4 bases and the V segment lost 6 bases, leaving 6 bases of the junction unmatched. The CDR3 DNA is TGTGCCAGCAGCTCGACAGGGCGAGGGGCCAACGTCCTGACTTTC. This encodes CASSSTGRGANVLTF.

The rearrangement uses TRBV5-6 and TRBJ2-3; 9 bases agree with TRBD2. The germline gives CDR1 SGHDT, CDR2 YYEEEE. The CDR3 extends over 16 amino acids. Trimming took 4 bases from V and 2 from J; bases not matched to a gene: 8. CDR3 DNA: TGTGCCAGCAGCGGGGAGACTAGCGGCTACACAGATACGCAGTATTTT. As protein: CASSGETSGYTDTQYF.

This clone appeared a few times. This chain uses TRBV6-6 with TRBJ1-1; 9 bases match TRBD1. CDR3 length: 15 residues. The V gene's germline CDR1 is MNHNY and CDR2 SVGAGI (reference sequence). The junction had 5 bases not matched to a gene; V was cut back by 5 bases and J by 1 base. The CDR3 spells CASSRPGQGNTEAFF. The CDR3 DNA sequence: TGTGCCAGCAGTCGACCGGGACAGGGGAACACTGAAGCTTTCTTT.

The chain has TRBV27 and TRBJ1-1; maybe TRBD1 (5 bases). CDR1 MNHEY and CDR2 SMNVEV come from the germline V gene (reference sequence). V was pared by 2 bases and J by 11 bases, with 18 bases between. This CDR3 region has 14 residues. CDR3: CASSLRGSGQGAFF. CDR3 DNA: TGTGCCAGCAGTTTACGGGGGAGCGGGCAAGGGGCTTTCTTT.

This clone was counted only a few times. The CDR3 nucleotides are TGTGCCAGCAGCTCGGGTCGGACTAGCTCTGGAAACACCATATATTTT. Its protein is CASSSGRTSSGNTIYF. The J gene is TRBJ1-3, the V gene TRBV7-2; no clear D. V was clipped by 4 bases and J by 0 bases, with 13 bases between them. CDR1 is SGHTA, CDR2 FQGNSA, per germline. The CDR3 is 16 amino acids.

This sequence joins TRBV30 and TRBJ2-3; TRBD1 aligns across 10 bases. The CDR3 length is 13 residues. V lost 3 bases and J lost 7; bases outside the gene matches: 4. The V gene's germline CDR1 is GTSNPN and CDR2 SVGIG (reference sequence). DNA for the CDR3: TGTGCCTGGAGGACAGGGGGCTATCATACGCAGTATTTT. Amino acids: CAWRTGGYHTQYF.

J is TRBJ2-3 and V is TRBV7-3, with 7 bases that match TRBD2. There are 14 residues in the CDR3. V lost 5 bases and J lost 5; bases outside the gene matches: 7. Germline loops: CDR1 SGHTA, CDR2 FQGTGA. CDR3 amino acids: CASSEGVAGDTQYF. Here the CDR3 DNA reads TGTGCCAGCAGCGAAGGGGTAGCGGGAGATACGCAGTATTTT.

V is TRBV5-8 and J is TRBJ2-7; D is undetermined. Germline CDR1 reads SGHTS; CDR2 reads YDEGEE. This CDR3 contains 12 residues. With 2 bases removed from V and 3 bases from J, the gap between germline ends came to 6 bases. CDR3 residues: CASSFFSYEQYF. The CDR3 DNA sequence: TGTGCCAGCAGCTTCTTCAGCTACGAGCAGTACTTC.

The J gene is TRBJ1-3, the V gene TRBV12-5, with 8 bases lining up with TRBD1. The CDR3 totals 16 residues. J gave up 2 bases and V 5 bases, and 8 bases lay outside the gene matches. The V gene's germline CDR1 is LGHNT and CDR2 FRNRAP. CDR3 region: CASGPGQGGTGNTIYF. CDR3 bases: TGTGCTAGTGGTCCCGGACAGGGAGGGACTGGAAACACCATATATTTT.